The entry that follows covers one TCR beta chain sequence. Its antigen is not yet known. Per-base qualities were not stored, and no clone one base away is much larger. Systemically healthy Caucasian individuals from Russia, around 39 in total and aged roughly 6 to 100 years, were included as donors. Each donor gave 8 to 10 milliliters of peripheral blood, drawn into EDTA-treated Vacutainer tubes. Ficoll-Paque density-gradient centrifugation was used to isolate PBMCs, with at least 7 million obtained per sample. Total RNA was extracted from PBMCs with Trizol reagent, with at least 5.5 micrograms obtained per sample. Naive CD45RAhigh/CD27high T cell percentages were measured by flow cytometry on a PBMC aliquot from every donor. Inclusive of the bounding cysteine and phenylalanine, the CDR3 is 14 residues long. The CDR3 DNA has 42 bases and is translated from base 1. The germline V gene (reference sequence) specifies LGHDT as CDR1 and YNNKEL as CDR2. Cut back by 3 bases and 5 bases, the V and J ends lie 13 bases apart.

This record belongs to a study of blood T cells in healthy people across ages (dated by TCRdb to between 2015 and 2016). For the study in its entirety: In model experiments, roughly one uniquely barcoded TCR beta cDNA molecule per two T cells was captured by template switching. Four age groups were formed from the donors: young (average roughly 15 years), middle-aged (just under 40), aged (roughly 56) and long-lived (roughly 81). The study measured age-related changes in TCR beta repertoire diversity using deep sequencing normalized with unique cDNA molecular identifiers. Donors of different ages were randomly distributed across sequencing lanes to avoid experimental bias. Using the same blood draw, the study looked at two additional independent replicas of 1 million unique cDNA reads for two donors, one aged 18 to 30 and the other aged 80 or older. Overall study outcomes, separate from this receptor: Because profiling used bulk unsorted PBMCs, naive and antigen-experienced compartments could not be compared conclusively. The long-lived group showed more naive CD4+ T cells, fewer expanded clones and increased TCR diversity than the aged group, suggesting age selection. Total diversity estimates from one million sequenced T cells were considered lower bounds and underestimates. Because the CMV infection status of the donors was unknown, age-related changes in expanded clonotypes may potentially have been confounded. As age increased, observed TCR beta diversity per million T cells dropped in a roughly linear way, and a significant reduction was already evident by age 40. A strong correlation was found between observed TCR beta diversity and the percentage of naive T cells measured by flow cytometry.

Library method: 5' RACE. A second PCR of roughly 6 to 11 cycles was run with a J-beta primer mix and a sample-barcoded 5' primer. A template-switch 5' adaptor carrying 12 random nucleotides introduced a unique molecular identifier onto each TCR beta cDNA molecule. Each sample yielded at least 3 million CDR3-containing paired-end reads. First-strand cDNA was synthesized from all RNA with the Mint cDNA synthesis kit, primed by a TRBC-specific oligonucleotide. Following uracil-DNA glycosylase treatment, a first 18-cycle PCR with universal primers M1SS and BC2_uni_R was performed on all cDNA. Per the source publication's procedure: Normalization of each sample was performed by random selection of 1 million high-quality reads, each carrying a distinct molecular identifier. Reads sharing molecular identifiers were discarded rather than binned into consensus sequences. MiTCR, run with a Q25 quality threshold and the strictest error-elimination algorithm, handled CDR3 identification, clonotype clustering and error correction. A nonparametric unseen species model using Euler transformation provided a lower-bound estimate of total TCR beta diversity. TCRdb passed the public sequencing reads through fastp at Q25 and MiXCR, retaining productive beta sequences. Rows with a matching CDR3 protein are joined into one entry that keeps the most common DNA and genes. The authors' filters were not applied to this entry. The sample profile shows around 1,800,000 distinct CDR3 sequences; 35% to 50% of them were found once. The ten largest clones represent roughly 23% of the sample.

Recombination linked TRBV3-1 to TRBJ2-5; TRBD2 is possibly the D segment (6 matching bases). The source is a human donor in good health. The sample taken for sequencing was blood. At the DNA level, the sequence is TGTGCCAGCAGCCATCTCGGGGGTCCGGAGACCCAGTACTTC. Translated, this gives CASSHLGGPETQYF.